A single sample gave rise to the 6 T cell receptor beta chains below, sequenced in a study of shared clonotypes between healthy human individuals. Generated by immunoSEQ multiplex PCR, the TCRdb table keeps only in-frame clones and is missing some. Of about 1,500,000 clones detected, approximately 97% appear once; the ten largest clones hold over 1%. Specimen: naive CD4+ T cells sorted from blood. Subset: CD45RA+ positively selected. These receptors all come from a young man in good health.

The V and J genes are TRBV7-9 and TRBJ1-1; the D gene is possibly TRBD1 (5 bases). Looked up from germline, CDR1 is SEHNR and CDR2 is FQNEAQ (reference sequence). CDR3 length: 14 amino acids. Trimming took 5 bases from V and 1 from J, leaving 11 bases between them. In DNA, the CDR3 is TGTGCCAGCAGCGCGGGGACGGGGAACACTGAAGCTTTCTTT. Protein: CASSAGTGNTEAFF.

The chain uses TRBV28 and TRBJ1-2; D call uncertain. The germline CDR1 and CDR2 sequences are MDHEN and SYDVKM. The CDR3 has 11 amino acids. The CDR3 DNA reads as TGTGGTACAGTATTTTCTGGCGGCTACACCTTC. Amino acid sequence: CGTVFSGGYTF.

The J gene is TRBJ1-1, the V gene TRBV18; TRBD1 matches 10 bases. The CDR3 runs to 15 residues. J was trimmed by 0 bases and V by 5 bases; bases with no gene match: 3. CDR1 is KGHSH and CDR2 is LQKENI in the germline V gene. The CDR3 reads CASSRTGGLNTEAFF. The CDR3 DNA follows: TGTGCCAGCTCAAGGACAGGGGGTTTGAACACTGAAGCTTTCTTT.

This clone has a handful of counts. V and J are TRBV2 and TRBJ2-7; weak D call: TRBD2 (6 bases). The CDR3 is made up of 14 amino acids. Germline V gives CDR1 SNHLY, CDR2 FYNNEI. V shed 8 bases and J shed 2 bases, with 16 bases lying between them. The DNA for the CDR3 is TGTGCCAGCGGGACGACTAGTGTGGCCTACGAGCAGTACTTC. Translation: CASGTTSVAYEQYF.

The chain links TRBV4-1 to TRBJ2-5; D is perhaps TRBD2 (6 bases). Trimming took 1 base from V and 2 from J, leaving 20 bases between them. Germline V CDR1 and CDR2: MGHRA, YSYEKL. The CDR3 has 18 amino acids. The CDR3 bases are TGCGCCAGCAGCCAAGTCCCCCCGGGGCGGGAATTACAAGAGACCCAGTACTTC. The encoded protein is CASSQVPPGRELQETQYF.

The V and J genes are TRBV6-5 and TRBJ1-3, with D uncertain. The germline V and J ends were trimmed by 7 bases and 2 bases, with 15 bases remaining between them. Germline CDR1 reads MNHEY; CDR2 reads SVGAGI. The CDR3 contains 15 residues. CDR3 DNA sequence: TGTGCCAGCACGTCCGGGCGTCGGGCTGGAAACACCATATATTTT. Protein sequence: CASTSGRRAGNTIYF.